This T cell receptor (beta chain) was found in a study of blood T cell repertoires in COVID-19 (TCRdb year 2020). For the study in its entirety: Samples covering the acute and convalescent phases of COVID-19 were provided by collaborators in the United States, Italy and Spain. The material from the prospective study consisted of cDNA or gDNA derived from T cells, B-cell-depleted T cells, or PBMCs. Where HLA class I and class II types were available, the types were taken from metadata supplied by the sample provider, not from assay-based typing. Subjects who had been exposed to COVID-19, were actively infected with it, or had recovered from it provided the deeply sampled blood TCRbeta repertoires that made up the dataset. The repertoires were released in a freely available public database meant as a resource for research on the immune response to SARS-CoV-2. A de-identified subject ID, COVID-19 status, age in years and sex were almost always included in the sample metadata. The samples were drawn from the first 160 participants of the ongoing ImmuneRACE study and from 1,254 subjects provided by 6 global collaborators.

TCRbeta CDR3 regions were amplified from genomic DNA using the immunoSEQ Assay, a bias-controlled multiplex PCR. Per the source publication's procedure: The number of nucleated cells in each sample was estimated by amplification of reference gene primers within the assay. To quantify the absolute abundance of each unique TCRbeta CDR3 rearrangement, sequence reads were collapsed and filtered. For each sample, productive Simpson clonality was calculated as the square root of Simpson's diversity index over productive rearrangements. As stored in TCRdb, this immuneACCESS dataset retains in-frame rearrangements with V and J assigned. A fraction of the clones does not appear; measured against another copy, unresolved V genes explain less than half of the discrepancy, and the remainder lacks a known reason. V and J calls and clone size are copied from that table; D and trimming were computed from the DNA. The table for this sample lists approximately 340,000 clones; more than 70% of them were counted only once. Approximately 3% of the sample is taken by the ten largest.

With regard to this clone: Its antigen specificity is not known. No per-base quality is available; no much larger clone lies one base away.

Reading the germline V gene gives CDR1 MNHEY and CDR2 SVGAGI. Spanning cysteine to phenylalanine, the CDR3 consists of 15 amino acids. CDR3 DNA is the only sequence kept; it has 45 bases, read in frame from the first base. V loses 2 bases, J loses 0 bases, and the germline ends lie 7 bases apart. General study outcomes and caveats: Clinical and demographic metadata were provided uncurated, with the amount varying by source and participant.

Whole blood was collected in K2EDTA tubes by collaborating institutions according to the institutions' own protocols. For TCRbeta analysis, collaborator samples were shipped as frozen whole blood, as isolated PBMCs, or as DNA extracted from either sample type. The sequence came from a man younger than 40 with active or convalescent COVID-19. Sequencing used peripheral blood. The rearrangement combines TRBV6-5 with TRBJ1-4; a weak D assignment points to TRBD1 (5 bases agree). The nucleotides read TGTGCCAGCAGTTACGGAGGGGCAACTAATGAAAAACTGTTTTTT. This codes for CASSYGGATNEKLFF.